This TCR beta chain was documented in a study of shared clonotypes between healthy human individuals. Study-level results: With a handful of donors compared, around 5.4% of naive CD4 clonotypes were shared.

This CDR3 comprises 15 residues. Germline loops: CDR1 MNHNY, CDR2 SVGAGI (reference sequence). Trimming pared 4 bases from V and 0 bases from J, leaving 9 bases between. CD8 cells regarded as naive lacked CD45RO, were positively chosen for CCR7, and omitted terminally differentiated effector memory CD45RA+ cells. Measured with immunoSEQ multiplex PCR; TCRdb has only the in-frame clones, and not every one. The sample lists about 700,000 clones, 92% occurring once. This clone was seen a single time. Its antigen is still unknown. V usage is TRBV6-6 and J usage is TRBJ2-2; D unclear. The source material was naive CD8+ T cells sorted from blood. This TCR came from a man aged 25 to 40 in good health. The CDR3 DNA is TGTGCCAGCAGTTTTGTGGCGGCGAACACCGGGGAGCTGTTTTTT. Translation: CASSFVAANTGELFF.